Sequencing of this TCR beta chain was carried out in a study of regulatory T cells in long-lasting Graves disease. iRepertoire HTBI primers and Arm-PCR of CDR3 regions built TCR beta libraries. Via MiXCR, TCRdb re-called the multiplex PCR reads, giving one row per CDR3 protein. Among roughly 360,000 distinct CDR3 sequences listed, less than 30% were seen once. Time point specified: persistent/refractory GD, antithyroid drugs over 5 years with positive TRAb. TCR sequences were obtained from RNA taken from PBMCs. V lost 6 bases and J 4 bases, leaving 16 bases between the germline ends. CDR1 and CDR2 from the germline V gene are MDHEN and SYDVKM. This CDR3 is built from 16 residues. The table lists this clonotype with a count of one. Its antigen is as yet unknown. Findings of the study overall: Favored gene segments in persistent disease were TRBV28, TRBJ1-2 and TRBJ2-5. More public clonotypes were shared by persistent patients (around 2,500) than by new patients (about 1,000).

This sample comprised peripheral blood mononuclear cells (PBMCs), obtained when the disease was refractory, from a patient treated with antithyroid drugs. The receptor comes from a woman aged 40 to 50 with Graves disease. The chain carries TRBV28 and TRBJ2-6, with D perhaps matching TRBD1 (5 bases). CDR3 amino acids: CASSLELPGGANVLTF. As DNA, the CDR3 is TGTGCCAGCAGCCTGGAACTTCCAGGGGGGGCCAACGTCCTGACTTTC. The full variable domain, its missing parts supplied by reference TRBV28 and TRBJ2-6, is DVKVTQSSRYLVKRTGEKVFLECVQDMDHENMFWYRQDPGLGLRLIYFSYDVKMKEKGDIPEGYSVSREKKERFSLILESASTNQTSMYLCASSLELPGGANVLTFGAGSRLTVL.